One sample yielded the 7 T cell receptor beta chains listed below, sequenced in a study of blood T cell repertoires in COVID-19. Produced via immunoSEQ multiplex PCR; TCRdb's table is partial and in-frame only. Found here are 180,000 or so clones, nearly 80% of them singletons; the top ten hold 13% to 15%. Sequenced sample: PBMCs or T cells enriched from blood (not recorded which). The receptors originated from a man aged 60-69 years who had been exposed to COVID-19.

This chain connects TRBV3-1 (or the pseudogene TRBV3-2) to TRBJ2-3; TRBD2 agrees at 14 bases. J lost 4 bases, V lost 1 base, and 7 bases had no gene match. CDR3 length: 18 amino acids. Germline V gene lookup returns CDR1 LGHDT and CDR2 YNNKEL (reference sequence). This chain's CDR3 is CASSQGGLAGGPPDTQYF. The CDR3 bases are TGTGCCAGCAGCCAAGGAGGACTAGCGGGAGGACCCCCAGATACGCAGTATTTT.

Written as DNA, the CDR3 is TGTGCCTGCCAAAATCGCGGGGGTCTGAGCAATCAGCCCCAGCATTTT. It yields the protein CACQNRGGLSNQPQHF. The chain combines TRBV30 with TRBJ1-5, with D possibly matching TRBD1 (5 bases). V lost 6 bases, J lost 1 base, and 19 bases lay in between. The CDR3 has 16 amino acids. Germline CDR1 reads GTSNPN; CDR2 reads SVGIG (reference sequence).

The chain recombines TRBV27 with TRBJ1-2; D not resolved. Looked up from germline, CDR1 is MNHEY and CDR2 is SMNVEV (reference sequence). Trimming took off 3 bases at V and 5 bases at J, with 16 bases between the two ends. CDR3 length: 15 residues. The CDR3 spells CASSFTPPGRYGYTF. CDR3 in DNA: TGTGCCAGCAGTTTCACCCCGCCGGGGAGGTATGGCTACACCTTC.

This chain joins TRBV6-4 and TRBJ2-1, with TRBD1 matching over 8 bases. This CDR3 has 16 residues. Losses at the gene ends were 6 bases for V and 2 bases for J; bases not matched to a gene: 9. The V gene's germline CDR1 is MRHNA and CDR2 SNTAGT. The CDR3 protein is CASRQGADDPYNEQFF. CDR3 DNA: TGTGCCAGCAGGCAGGGGGCTGACGACCCCTACAATGAGCAGTTCTTC.

This clone was seen once. The chain combines TRBV30 with TRBJ2-1; 7 bases line up with TRBD1. Trimming cost V 1 base and J 5 bases; bases outside gene matches: 5. Per germline, CDR1 GTSNPN and CDR2 SVGIG (reference sequence). The CDR3 loop spans 14 amino acids. The CDR3 DNA is TGTGCCTGGAGTGCTCGGACAGGTAACAATGAGCAGTTCTTC. Translation: CAWSARTGNNEQFF.

This clone was seen a single time. The chain has TRBV6-1 and TRBJ1-2, with D unclear. CDR1 is MNHNS, CDR2 SASEGT, per germline. V gave up 3 bases and J gave up 0 bases, with 8 bases separating them. This CDR3 has 14 amino acids. CDR3 loop: CASSDRPSNYGYTF. In nucleotides, the CDR3 is TGTGCCAGCAGTGACAGGCCCTCTAACTATGGCTACACCTTC.

This clone showed up just a few times. The rearrangement links TRBV30 to TRBJ2-2; 8 bases map to TRBD1. The CDR3 totals 16 residues. V shed 8 bases, J shed 0 bases, and the junction held 11 bases outside the gene matches. Germline V gives CDR1 GTSNPN, CDR2 SVGIG (reference sequence). The CDR3 reads CAGQGALDPNTGELFF. The DNA of the CDR3 is TGTGCCGGGCAGGGGGCCCTTGATCCGAACACCGGGGAGCTGTTTTTT.